This TCR beta chain was recovered during a study of blood T cell repertoires in COVID-19. Study summary: Both acute and convalescent COVID-19 samples were obtained from the United States, Italy and Spain.

The CDR3 consists of 20 residues. Germline-derived CDR1 and CDR2 are ENHRY and SYGVKD. V shed 2 bases and J 4 bases; nucleotides not matched to a gene: 18. It was during active infection that Seattle patients were enrolled and then longitudinally followed. Per the original data handling: Reference gene primer amplification gave estimated nucleated cell counts. The repertoire was sequenced with immunoSEQ multiplex PCR; TCRdb's copy has only in-frame clones and lacks some. V and J calls plus clone size are reproduced from that table; the DNA served to infer D and trimming. Counted here are fewer than 650,000 clones, 85% to 90% occurring once; the ten biggest clones make up around 7.8%.

The V gene is TRBV10-3, the J gene TRBJ2-4, with TRBD1 matching 9 bases. This sequence originates from a woman aged 45-65 years with COVID-19, enrolled during active disease. The source material was peripheral blood. The CDR3 nucleotides are TGTGCCATCAGTGAGACCATGCTGTCGGGGGACAGGGCAGGGAAAAACATTCAGTACTTC. The encoded protein is CAISETMLSGDRAGKNIQYF.